Included here is one T cell receptor (beta chain) sequence, with context. There are 13 residues in the CDR3. V was cut by 2 bases and J by 8 bases, with 7 bases left in between. Germline V lookup: CDR1 MNHNS, CDR2 SASEGT. TCRdb redid the calling of the 5' RACE reads with MiXCR, one entry per CDR3 protein. This sample yields hundreds of thousands of distinct CDR3 sequences, of which approximately 10% are seen a single time; around 3.5% belongs to the top ten. This sample is part of a study of T cells after yellow fever vaccination. The sample was CD4+ T cells sorted from PBMCs, taken 5 days after the yellow fever booster vaccination. This rearrangement joins TRBV6-1 to TRBJ1-6; no clear D gene. The clonotype originates from a young man who received the YFV17D yellow fever vaccine. CDR3 region: CASSELLDSPLHF. CDR3 nucleotide sequence: TGTGCCAGCAGTGAATTGCTAGATTCACCCCTCCACTTT.